Listed below are T cell receptor beta chains from one sample, sequenced in a study of PD-L1 blockade in urothelial cancer. Clones were sequenced by immunoSEQ multiplex PCR, and TCRdb holds only the in-frame ones, with some missing. Here the sample spans tens of thousands of clones, about 87% being singletons. Sequencing used PBMCs, obtained around atezolizumab (anti-PD-L1) treatment. All receptors come from a man aged 55 to 70 with urothelial cancer. Both conserved end residues are part of each CDR3. D genes are given only for firm matches. The size of a clone is reported for some rows only, either as once, few or many, or as a class for expanded clones.

d_call: TRBD2
v_call: TRBV11-2
clone_size: .
j_call: TRBJ2-5
cdr3_nt: TGTGCCAGCAGCTTAAATGGTATCGGAGCGGGGGGCGAGACCCAGTACTTC
cdr3_aa: CASSLNGIGAGGETQYF

d_call: TRBD2
v_call: TRBV5-6
clone_size: .
j_call: TRBJ2-2
cdr3_nt: TGTGCCAGCAGCTCCCGAGCGGGAGCGTGGACCGGGGAGCTGTTTTTT
cdr3_aa: CASSSRAGAWTGELFF

d_call: .
v_call: TRBV7-2
clone_size: .
j_call: TRBJ1-5
cdr3_nt: TGTGCCAGCAGCTTAGCACACATCCAGCCCCAGCATTTT
cdr3_aa: CASSLAHIQPQHF

d_call: .
v_call: TRBV5-5
clone_size: .
j_call: TRBJ2-3
cdr3_nt: TGTGCCAGCAGCTTCGGACTTATTCTACGCACAGATACGCAGTATTTT
cdr3_aa: CASSFGLILRTDTQYF

d_call: TRBD1
v_call: TRBV23-1
clone_size: .
j_call: TRBJ2-4
cdr3_nt: TGCGCCAGCAGTCCGGACAGGGGGCGCTTGGAGGCCAAAAACATTCAGTACTTC
cdr3_aa: CASSPDRGRLEAKNIQYF

d_call: .
v_call: TRBV5-6
clone_size: .
j_call: TRBJ2-2
cdr3_nt: TGTGCCAGCAGCACCCTAAGACAGGCCTACACCGGGGAGCTGTTTTTT
cdr3_aa: CASSTLRQAYTGELFF

d_call: .
v_call: TRBV6-5
clone_size: .
j_call: TRBJ2-7
cdr3_nt: TGTGCCAGCAGTTCCCCCAGGGACAGCGGAGGGTACGAGCAGTACTTC
cdr3_aa: CASSSPRDSGGYEQYF

d_call: TRBD1
v_call: TRBV11-2
clone_size: few
j_call: TRBJ2-7
cdr3_nt: TGTGCCAGCAGCTCGCGTGGGACAGTCCTTTCCTACGAGCAGTACTTC
cdr3_aa: CASSSRGTVLSYEQYF

d_call: TRBD1
v_call: TRBV9
clone_size: .
j_call: TRBJ2-3
cdr3_nt: TGTGCCAGCAGCGTAGAGGGGGCCGGAGATACGCAGTATTTT
cdr3_aa: CASSVEGAGDTQYF

d_call: .
v_call: TRBV30
clone_size: .
j_call: TRBJ1-3
cdr3_nt: TGTGCCTGGAGTGCCATGCAGGGCGCTGGAAACACCATATATTTT
cdr3_aa: CAWSAMQGAGNTIYF

d_call: .
v_call: TRBV4-2
clone_size: .
j_call: TRBJ2-7
cdr3_nt: TGTGCCAGCAGCCAGCGGGACAGCCCTTTCTACGAGCAGTACTTC
cdr3_aa: CASSQRDSPFYEQYF

d_call: .
v_call: TRBV5-1
clone_size: .
j_call: TRBJ1-1
cdr3_nt: TGCGCCAGCAGCTTGCCCTTGACATCGAACACTGAAGCTTTCTTT
cdr3_aa: CASSLPLTSNTEAFF

d_call: TRBD2
v_call: TRBV6-1
clone_size: .
j_call: TRBJ2-1
cdr3_nt: TGTGCCAGCAGGCCCTCTAGCGGGACTAACAATGAGCAGTTCTTC
cdr3_aa: CASRPSSGTNNEQFF

d_call: .
v_call: TRBV2
clone_size: .
j_call: TRBJ2-7
cdr3_nt: TGTGCCAGCAGTGCCCTGCCCGGGACAAACGAGCAGTACTTC
cdr3_aa: CASSALPGTNEQYF

d_call: TRBD1
v_call: TRBV5-1
clone_size: .
j_call: TRBJ1-4
cdr3_nt: TGCGCCAGCAGCCCGCAAGGACAGGGATCCGGGAAACTGTTTTTT
cdr3_aa: CASSPQGQGSGKLFF

d_call: TRBD1
v_call: TRBV7-8
clone_size: .
j_call: TRBJ1-5
cdr3_nt: TGTGCCAGCAGCTTAGAAGACAGGGTCTTCGGGCTAGGCAATCAGCCCCAGCATTTT
cdr3_aa: CASSLEDRVFGLGNQPQHF

d_call: .
v_call: TRBV4-2
clone_size: .
j_call: TRBJ2-3
cdr3_nt: TGTGCCAGCAGCCAAGATCATCGGGGTCGGGGGCAGTATTTT
cdr3_aa: CASSQDHRGRGQYF

d_call: TRBD2
v_call: TRBV11-2
clone_size: .
j_call: TRBJ2-1
cdr3_nt: TGTGCCAGCATCCCCCAGGGAGCGGGAGTCCTCAATGAGCAGTTCTTC
cdr3_aa: CASIPQGAGVLNEQFF

d_call: TRBD1
v_call: TRBV5-4
clone_size: once
j_call: TRBJ2-3
cdr3_nt: TGTGCCACCTCACCTCAGGGGGGCACAGATACGCAGTATTTT
cdr3_aa: CATSPQGGTDTQYF

d_call: .
v_call: TRBV6-1
clone_size: .
j_call: TRBJ1-1
cdr3_nt: TGTGCCAGCAACGTAGAAATTAACACTGAAGCTTTCTTT
cdr3_aa: CASNVEINTEAFF

d_call: TRBD1
v_call: TRBV5-4
clone_size: .
j_call: TRBJ2-5
cdr3_nt: TGTGCCAGCAGCCCCCGACAGGGGGAAGAGACCCAGTACTTC
cdr3_aa: CASSPRQGEETQYF

d_call: .
v_call: TRBV7-3
clone_size: .
j_call: TRBJ2-2
cdr3_nt: TGTGCCAGCAGCTTACGCACCGGGGAGCTGTTTTTT
cdr3_aa: CASSLRTGELFF

d_call: .
v_call: TRBV11-2
clone_size: .
j_call: TRBJ2-7
cdr3_nt: TGTGCCAGCAGCTTAGTTGCAGGGGACTACGAGCAGTACTTC
cdr3_aa: CASSLVAGDYEQYF

d_call: TRBD2
v_call: TRBV28
clone_size: .
j_call: TRBJ2-2
cdr3_nt: TGTGCCAGCAGTTCCAATAGCGGGAGGGGGAACACCGGGGAGCTGTTTTTT
cdr3_aa: CASSSNSGRGNTGELFF

d_call: TRBD2
v_call: TRBV25-1
clone_size: .
j_call: TRBJ2-2
cdr3_nt: TGTGCCAGCAGTGATGAGCGGGAGGACACCGGGGAGCTGTTTTTT
cdr3_aa: CASSDEREDTGELFF

d_call: TRBD1
v_call: TRBV7-7
clone_size: .
j_call: TRBJ2-7
cdr3_nt: TGTGCTAGCAGCTTAGCCTCAGACAGGGCGTCGGAGCAGTACTTC
cdr3_aa: CASSLASDRASEQYF

d_call: TRBD1
v_call: TRBV9
clone_size: .
j_call: TRBJ2-5
cdr3_nt: TGTGCCAGCAGTGCGGGACAGGCAGAGACCCAGTACTTC
cdr3_aa: CASSAGQAETQYF

d_call: .
v_call: TRBV5-1
clone_size: once
j_call: TRBJ1-2
cdr3_nt: TGCGCCAGCAGCTTGCTGGGGTACGGACAATATGGCTACACCTTC
cdr3_aa: CASSLLGYGQYGYTF

d_call: .
v_call: TRBV7-9
clone_size: .
j_call: TRBJ2-2
cdr3_nt: TGTGCCAGCAGCCCCGATCGCGCTGGTTTTTTT
cdr3_aa: CASSPDRAGFF

d_call: .
v_call: TRBV6-1
clone_size: .
j_call: TRBJ2-7
cdr3_nt: TGTGCCAGCAGTGAAGGTAGGGGTATCACCTACGAGCAGTACTTC
cdr3_aa: CASSEGRGITYEQYF

d_call: TRBD2
v_call: TRBV7-2
clone_size: .
j_call: TRBJ2-3
cdr3_nt: TGTGCCAGCAGCCCCCGGACTAGCGGAACAGATACGCAGTATTTT
cdr3_aa: CASSPRTSGTDTQYF

d_call: TRBD2
v_call: TRBV9
clone_size: .
j_call: TRBJ2-7
cdr3_nt: TGTGCCAGCAGCGTAGTTGGCGGGGGCGAGCAGTACTTC
cdr3_aa: CASSVVGGGEQYF

d_call: .
v_call: TRBV25-1
clone_size: .
j_call: TRBJ1-1
cdr3_nt: TGTGCCAGCAGGGAGAGGACTGAAGCTTTCTTT
cdr3_aa: CASRERTEAFF

d_call: TRBD2
v_call: TRBV6-1
clone_size: .
j_call: TRBJ2-7
cdr3_nt: TGTGCCAGCACCAAAGGGGAGGGAGGCCCCTACGAGCAGTACTTC
cdr3_aa: CASTKGEGGPYEQYF

d_call: .
v_call: TRBV6-1
clone_size: .
j_call: TRBJ1-3
cdr3_nt: TGTGCCAGCAGTGGTCGTAGGGGGAGCTCTGGAAACACCATATATTTT
cdr3_aa: CASSGRRGSSGNTIYF

d_call: .
v_call: TRBV27
clone_size: few
j_call: TRBJ2-7
cdr3_nt: TGTGCCAGCAGTTTTGTAGCGACCTACGAGCAGTACTTC
cdr3_aa: CASSFVATYEQYF